Listed here is a single T cell receptor beta chain. This clone was picked up many times. Its antigen is currently not known. Base quality data are lacking; no much larger clone is found one base away. This sample stems from a study of blood T cell repertoires in COVID-19 (dated by TCRdb to about 2020). General notes on the study: Collaborator samples came from the United States, Italy and Spain and covered acute and convalescent phases of COVID-19. The material from the prospective study consisted of cDNA or gDNA derived from T cells, B-cell-depleted T cells, or PBMCs. Subjects who had been exposed to COVID-19, were actively infected with it, or had recovered from it provided the deeply sampled blood TCRbeta repertoires that made up the dataset. The repertoires were released in a freely available public database intended as a resource for research on the immune response to SARS-CoV-2. Samples were obtained from the ongoing ImmuneRACE study (first 160 participants) and from about 1,300 subjects provided by 6 global collaborators. The sample metadata nearly always contained a de-identified subject ID, COVID-19 status, age in years and sex. Where available, HLA class I and class II types were obtained from metadata supplied by the sample provider rather than from assay-based typing. Broad study findings and their caveats: Clinical and demographic metadata were provided uncurated, with the amount varying by source and participant.

Each collaborating institution followed its own protocols to collect whole blood in K2EDTA tubes. For TCRbeta analysis, collaborators shipped samples as frozen whole blood, isolated PBMCs, or DNA extracted from either of those sample types. TCRbeta CDR3 regions were amplified from genomic DNA using the immunoSEQ Assay, a bias-controlled multiplex PCR. As for the authors' bioinformatics: Nucleated cell counts per sample were estimated from amplification of reference gene primers within the assay. To quantify the absolute abundance of each unique TCRbeta CDR3 rearrangement, sequence reads were collapsed and filtered. For each sample, productive Simpson clonality was calculated as the square root of Simpson's diversity index over productive rearrangements. Held by TCRdb, this immuneACCESS table contains in-frame sequences only and omits some clones. Under half of the omission traces to an unresolved V gene where checked; the cause of the rest is unknown. The V and J calls and clone size come from that table; D and trimming were worked out from the DNA. This sample comprises more than 85,000 clones, more than 70% of them detected only once. In total, the top ten clones hold about 2.7% of the sample.

For this chain, trimming is 6 bases at the V end and 10 bases at the J end, and the number of junction bases without a gene match is 11. Its CDR3 holds 15 amino acids, cysteine through phenylalanine. CDR3 DNA only is kept here, 45 bases in frame from base 1. CDR1 is given as LGHNA and CDR2 as YNFKEQ, both from the germline V gene. The sample taken for sequencing was peripheral blood. The sequence links TRBV4-2 to TRBJ1-6, with 8 bases aligning to TRBD1. The sequence was collected from an elderly woman with acute or convalescent COVID-19. The nucleotide sequence is TGTGCCAGCAGTAACCTGGTAAACAGGGGGTCACCCCTCCACTTT. Protein translation: CASSNLVNRGSPLHF.